The subject of this entry is one T cell receptor beta chain. These data are taken from a study of T cell repertoires in cytomegalovirus infection. V lost 5 bases, J lost 5 bases, and 14 bases lay in between. This CDR3 has 14 amino acids. Looked up from germline, CDR1 is SEHNR and CDR2 is FQNEAQ (reference sequence). TCRdb redid the calling of the reads with MiXCR, one entry per CDR3 protein. The table lists around 130,000 distinct CDR3 sequences, roughly 9% of them singletons, with about 9.5% in the top ten. This sequence originates from a human donor in good health (CMV status not recorded). Some clones in this sample may be carry-over from other donors' samples. The chain links TRBV7-9 to TRBJ2-3; no definite D call. The sequenced sample was PBMCs. The CDR3 nucleotides are TGTGCCAGCAGCCGAAATTACCCCCAAGATACGCAGTATTTT. It yields the protein CASSRNYPQDTQYF.